This T cell receptor beta chain was sequenced for a study of shared clonotypes between healthy human individuals. CD8 cells regarded as naive lacked CD45RO, were positively chosen for CCR7, and omitted terminally differentiated effector memory CD45RA+ cells. Adult donors, all healthy and HIV-negative, had no recent acute infections or vaccinations. This clone has just a few counts. Antigen specificity is unknown. Findings of the study overall: Generation probabilities of non-shared clonotypes were lower (relative to those shared by all four donors). With few donors, the genetic and exposure-history diversity represented was limited.

Germline CDR1 and CDR2: SQVTM and ANQGSEA. The CDR3 spans 11 residues. V lost 5 bases and J 4 bases, leaving 8 bases between the germline ends. In the sorted-subset replicate PCRs, 200 ng DNA, 25,000 to 35,000 T cell genomes, was used. The assay was immunoSEQ multiplex PCR, and TCRdb's table has in-frame clones only and misses some. The sample lists around 1.9 million clones; 93% were seen once. The genes are TRBV29-1 and TRBJ1-2; no reliable D call. The receptor was isolated from a young man in good health. Some clones in this sample may be carry-over from other donors' samples. What was sequenced was naive CD8+ T cells from PBMCs. The chain's CDR3 is CSVRVVYGYTF. In DNA form, the CDR3 reads TGCAGCGTTCGTGTGGTCTATGGCTACACCTTC.